The rows below give T cell receptor beta chains drawn from one sample of a study of control samples from healthy donors and cancer patients. The method was immunoSEQ multiplex PCR; TCRdb's version includes in-frame clones alone and lacks a portion of them. The data hold tens of thousands of clones, with about 85% observed a single time. The specimen was PBMCs. The receptor set was obtained from a man between 60 and 75 years old with head and neck cancer. Each CDR3 is given with its conserved first and last residue. The D gene is left open where the match is weak. Rows give clone size only sometimes, using once, few, many, or a class for an expanded clone.

V	size	J	D	CDR3	DNA
TRBV6-1	NA	TRBJ2-7	TRBD1	CASSEMGQGVHEQYF	TGTGCCAGCAGTGAAATGGGACAGGGGGTCCACGAGCAGTACTTC
TRBV15	once	TRBJ2-5	TRBD2	CATSRGGLAGVLRETQYF	TGTGCCACCAGCAGAGGGGGACTAGCGGGGGTTCTAAGAGAGACCCAGTACTTC
TRBV15	NA	TRBJ2-3	NA	CATSLGGSTDTQYF	TGTGCCACCAGCCTAGGAGGGTCAACAGATACGCAGTATTTT
TRBV3-1/TRBV3-2	NA	TRBJ1-4	NA	CASSQSGQPNEKLFF	TGTGCCAGCAGCCAGTCGGGGCAGCCTAATGAAAAACTGTTTTTT
TRBV5-1	NA	TRBJ1-2	NA	CASSLQENYGYTF	TGCGCCAGCAGCCTACAGGAGAACTATGGCTACACCTTC
TRBV7-3	NA	TRBJ1-1	NA	CASRADRNTEAFF	TGTGCCAGCAGGGCTGACAGGAACACTGAAGCTTTCTTT
TRBV11-1	NA	TRBJ1-3	NA	CASSLGDIRSGNTIYF	TGTGCCAGCAGCTTAGGGGACATTCGCTCTGGAAACACCATATATTTT
TRBV27	few	TRBJ1-5	NA	CASSLTLNQPQHF	TGTGCCAGCAGTCTTACCCTCAATCAGCCCCAGCATTTT
TRBV27	NA	TRBJ2-2	TRBD1	CASSLMGQLTGELFF	TGTGCCAGCAGTTTAATGGGACAGCTGACCGGGGAGCTGTTTTTT
TRBV7-9	once	TRBJ1-6	NA	CASSLTTDYLSPLHF	TGTGCCAGCAGCTTAACGACAGATTATCTTTCACCCCTCCACTTT
TRBV6-5	NA	TRBJ2-7	NA	CASSYRRAGAIYEQYF	TGTGCCAGCAGTTACCGTCGGGCAGGGGCTATCTACGAGCAGTACTTC
TRBV4-1	NA	TRBJ1-1	TRBD1	CASSQVGTGGTEAFF	TGCGCCAGCAGCCAAGTGGGGACAGGGGGCACTGAAGCTTTCTTT
TRBV6-1	NA	TRBJ2-1	NA	CASSEALRNEQFF	TGTGCCAGCAGTGAAGCGCTTCGCAATGAGCAGTTCTTC
TRBV15	NA	TRBJ2-1	TRBD2	CATSRDSLAGAYNEQFF	TGTGCCACCAGCAGAGACTCACTAGCGGGAGCCTACAATGAGCAGTTCTTC
TRBV27	NA	TRBJ2-1	TRBD2	CASRSGGAGYNEQFF	TGTGCCAGCAGGTCCGGGGGGGCTGGCTACAATGAGCAGTTCTTC
TRBV24-1	NA	TRBJ2-7	TRBD1	CATSMGQGVYEQYF	TGTGCCACCAGTATGGGACAGGGTGTTTACGAGCAGTACTTC
TRBV7-3	NA	TRBJ2-2	NA	CASSEKLGSTGELFF	TGTGCCAGCAGCGAAAAACTAGGAAGCACCGGGGAGCTGTTTTTT
TRBV5-1	NA	TRBJ2-7	NA	CASSLGPGALYEQYF	TGCGCCAGCAGCCTCGGGCCAGGGGCACTCTACGAGCAGTACTTC
TRBV27	NA	TRBJ2-7	TRBD2	CASSVRTLAGVEQYF	TGTGCCAGCAGCGTAAGAACACTAGCGGGAGTGGAGCAGTACTTC
TRBV5-8	NA	TRBJ2-7	NA	CASSFGSNFEQYF	TGTGCCAGCAGCTTTGGGTCGAATTTCGAGCAGTACTTC
TRBV14	NA	TRBJ1-2	NA	CASSRVSRVPGYGYTF	TGTGCCAGCAGCCGTGTCTCCAGGGTGCCTGGCTATGGCTACACCTTC
TRBV4-3	NA	TRBJ2-5	NA	CASSQDLRETQYF	TGCGCCAGCAGCCAAGATTTGAGGGAGACCCAGTACTTC
TRBV18	NA	TRBJ2-2	NA	CASSPQRVDTGELFF	TGTGCCAGCTCACCACAGCGGGTCGACACCGGGGAGCTGTTTTTT
TRBV4-2	NA	TRBJ2-7	TRBD1	CASSQEGQSSYEQYF	TGTGCCAGCAGCCAAGAGGGACAGAGCTCCTACGAGCAGTACTTC
TRBV18	once	TRBJ1-2	TRBD1	CASSPQGTVYGYTF	TGTGCCAGCTCACCTCAGGGGACAGTCTATGGCTACACCTTC
TRBV6-2/TRBV6-3	NA	TRBJ1-1	NA	CASSFISDLLGDTEAFF	TGTGCCAGCAGTTTTATATCGGATTTACTTGGGGACACTGAAGCTTTCTTT
TRBV11-2	NA	TRBJ1-2	TRBD1	CASSSDRVVRGYTF	TGTGCCAGCAGCTCGGACAGGGTGGTTCGTGGCTACACCTTC
TRBV24-1	NA	TRBJ1-5	TRBD1	CATSETGDHNQPQHF	TGTGCCACCAGTGAAACAGGGGACCACAATCAGCCCCAGCATTTT
TRBV28	NA	TRBJ2-6	NA	CASSGQSSGANVLTF	TGTGCCAGCAGCGGACAGTCCTCTGGGGCCAACGTCCTGACTTTC
TRBV2	NA	TRBJ2-5	NA	CASSDGLTFQETQYF	TGTGCCAGCAGTGATGGACTGACCTTCCAAGAGACCCAGTACTTC
TRBV6-1	NA	TRBJ2-1	NA	CASSEYVAGTNAYNEQFF	TGTGCCAGCAGTGAATACGTGGCGGGCACTAATGCCTACAATGAGCAGTTCTTC
TRBV7-9	few	TRBJ2-2	TRBD1	CASKIQGASGELFF	TGTGCCAGCAAGATACAGGGGGCATCCGGGGAGCTGTTTTTT
TRBV4-3	NA	TRBJ1-2	NA	CASSPQLADGYTF	TGCGCCAGCAGCCCCCAGCTAGCAGATGGCTACACCTTC
TRBV6-1	NA	TRBJ1-2	NA	CASSERGGGGDYGYTF	TGTGCCAGCAGTGAACGAGGGGGTGGGGGCGACTATGGCTACACCTTC
TRBV6-6	NA	TRBJ2-7	TRBD2	CASSKTGTTYEQYF	TGTGCCAGCAGCAAGACCGGGACTACCTACGAGCAGTACTTC
TRBV19	few	TRBJ2-5	TRBD1	CASSAEGDRMIQETQYF	TGTGCCAGTAGTGCAGAGGGGGACAGGATGATACAAGAGACCCAGTACTTC
TRBV6-5	NA	TRBJ1-3	NA	CASRGSSSGNTIYF	TGTGCCAGCAGGGGCAGCTCGTCTGGAAACACCATATATTTT
TRBV4-3	NA	TRBJ2-2	TRBD2	CASSQESGGPGTGELFF	TGCGCCAGCAGCCAAGAGAGCGGGGGGCCAGGGACCGGGGAGCTGTTTTTT
TRBV3-1/TRBV3-2	NA	TRBJ1-6	TRBD1	CASSQDSRQGWNSPLHF	TGTGCCAGCAGCCAAGACTCCCGACAGGGTTGGAATTCACCCCTCCACTTT
TRBV4-2	NA	TRBJ2-3	NA	CASSFQQEPMGSTDTQYF	TGTGCCAGCAGTTTTCAGCAAGAGCCGATGGGTAGCACAGATACGCAGTATTTT
TRBV18	once	TRBJ1-1	NA	CASSPSTTEAFF	TGTGCCAGCTCACCCAGCACCACTGAAGCTTTCTTT
TRBV7-9	NA	TRBJ2-1	NA	CASSLSDEQFF	TGTGCCAGCAGCTTATCGGATGAGCAGTTCTTC
TRBV28	NA	TRBJ2-1	TRBD1	CASRQGVRNEQFF	TGTGCCAGCAGACAGGGGGTTAGGAATGAGCAGTTCTTC
TRBV27	NA	TRBJ2-2	NA	CASTPHGLGGELFF	TGTGCCAGCACCCCCCACGGCCTGGGCGGGGAGCTGTTTTTT
TRBV5-6	NA	TRBJ2-1	TRBD2	CASSLRWQRGNNEQFF	TGTGCCAGCAGCTTACGATGGCAGCGGGGTAACAATGAGCAGTTCTTC
TRBV6-4	few	TRBJ2-1	NA	CASSDEGGGGEQFF	TGTGCCAGCAGTGACGAAGGGGGTGGGGGAGAGCAGTTCTTC
TRBV6-4	NA	TRBJ2-3	NA	CASSLGRADTQYF	TGTGCCAGCAGCCTAGGAAGGGCGGATACGCAGTATTTT
TRBV5-5	NA	TRBJ1-1	NA	CASTLSPSGTEAFF	TGTGCCAGCACCTTGTCGCCGTCGGGCACTGAAGCTTTCTTT
TRBV30	NA	TRBJ1-5	NA	CAWNGGSLKPQHF	TGTGCCTGGAATGGGGGCTCCTTGAAGCCCCAGCATTTT
TRBV9	NA	TRBJ2-6	TRBD1	CASSDRQGARGANVLTF	TGTGCCAGCAGCGACCGACAGGGGGCGAGAGGGGCCAACGTCCTGACTTTC
TRBV24-1	NA	TRBJ1-3	NA	CATRDSGNTIYF	TGTGCCACGCGGGACTCTGGAAACACCATATATTTT
TRBV30	NA	TRBJ1-4	NA	CACSRGLATNEKLFF	TGTGCCTGCTCACGGGGGTTAGCAACTAATGAAAAACTGTTTTTT
TRBV7-9	once	TRBJ2-2	NA	CASSLGWALNTGELFF	TGTGCCAGCAGCTTGGGCTGGGCCCTGAACACCGGGGAGCTGTTTTTT